These 5 T cell receptor beta chains originate from one sample sequenced in a study of T cell repertoires in cytomegalovirus infection (dated by TCRdb to between 2018 and 2020). Sequencer: Illumina HiSeq 1500. TCRdb trimmed the raw reads at Q25, called clones with MiXCR and kept productive beta chains. Identical CDR3 proteins give one entry, which carries the most common genes and DNA. This sample is represented by around 450,000 distinct CDR3 sequences; about 11% of them were singletons. The ten largest account for roughly a tenth of the sample. Sequenced: PBMCs. Every receptor here comes from a human donor in good health (CMV status not recorded). Some clones in this sample may be carry-over from other donors' samples.

This clonotype was found a few times. The chain links TRBV20-1 to TRBJ1-2; D ambiguous. The V end lost 0 bases, the J end lost 8 bases, and 10 bases lay between the germline ends. The germline V gene encodes CDR1 DFQATT and CDR2 SNEGSKA (reference sequence). The CDR3 length is 12 residues. CDR3 region: CSARDGRTGYTF. The CDR3 coding sequence is TGCAGTGCTAGAGATGGACGGACGGGCTACACCTTC.

At least ten counts were recorded for this clonotype. This rearrangement joins TRBV7-2 to TRBJ2-5; tentatively, D is TRBD1 or TRBD2 (5 bases each). Looked up from germline, CDR1 is SGHTA and CDR2 is FQGNSA. The CDR3 spans 14 residues. The germline V and J ends were trimmed by 3 bases and 3 bases, with 11 bases remaining between them. CDR3 DNA: TGTGCCAGCAGCTTTGACAGCGGAGAAGAGACCCAGTACTTC. This sequence encodes CASSFDSGEETQYF.

This rearrangement joins TRBV2 to TRBJ1-2; D call uncertain. In germline, CDR1 is SNHLY, CDR2 FYNNEI. This CDR3 is 15 amino acids long. Trimming left V 6 bases short and J 4 bases short, with 18 bases between. The CDR3 loop is CASRPPPGKRYGYTF. DNA for the CDR3: TGTGCCAGCAGACCCCCGCCGGGAAAACGCTATGGCTACACCTTC.

At least ten counts were recorded for this clonotype. The chain is built from TRBV11-2 and TRBJ2-7; D not resolved. The CDR3 is 13 residues long. Germline V lookup: CDR1 SGHAT, CDR2 FQNNGV. V was shortened by 5 bases and J by 0 bases, with 8 bases between the two germline ends. For the CDR3, the DNA is TGTGCCAGCAGCCCCCCCTCCTCCTACGAGCAGTACTTC. Protein sequence: CASSPPSSYEQYF. The entire variable domain, with the rest obtained from reference TRBV11-2 and TRBJ2-7, is as follows: EAGVAQSPRYKIIEKRQSVAFWCNPISGHATLYWYQQILGQGPKLLIQFQNNGVVDDSQLPKDRFSAERLKGVDSTLKIQPAKLEDSAVYLCASSPPSSYEQYFGPGTRLTVT.

The sample holds many counts of this clonotype. The V gene is TRBV6-1, the J gene TRBJ2-7; D may be TRBD2 (5 bases). Trimming removed 11 bases at V and 0 bases at J, with 17 bases between. Germline V gene data show CDR1 as MNHNS and CDR2 as SASEGT. There are 14 residues in the CDR3. The CDR3 bases are TGTGCCTTAGAACTAGACTACAGCTCCTACGAGCAGTACTTC. Translating gives CALELDYSSYEQYF.